The clone carrying this T cell receptor beta chain was detected a few times. Its antigen is still unknown. CDR1 SGDLS and CDR2 YYNGEE come from the germline V gene. V trimming: 0 bases; J trimming: 0 bases; junction bases outside the gene matches: 9. The CDR3 loop spans 20 amino acids. This entry comes from a study of T cell responses to AZD1222 COVID-19 vaccine. General study findings and limits: Nearly half of spike-specific TCRs reportedly target unmutated variant regions. Spike-specific TCR breadth and depth rose after two AZD1222 doses. Among vaccine-associated CD4 TCRs, coverage spanned spike, with dominance at 160-218 and 743-854. Most donors were white British, females outnumbered males, and clonal diversity was possibly underestimated.

Data came from immunoSEQ multiplex PCR; TCRdb stores just in-frame clones and leaves some out. Counted here are over 100,000 clones, more than 75% occurring once; the ten biggest clones make up more than 10%. The chain joins TRBV9 to TRBJ2-6, with 10 bases fitting TRBD1. The receptor was derived from an adult in good health. The material sequenced was peripheral blood, taken on day 0 of AZD1222 vaccination. DNA of the CDR3: TGTGCCAGCAGCGTAGCTCCCGGGACAGGGGTTACCTCTGGGGCCAACGTCCTGACTTTC. Protein sequence: CASSVAPGTGVTSGANVLTF.